Listed here are 11 T cell receptor beta chains from one sample, sequenced in a study of blood T cell repertoires in COVID-19. Measured with immunoSEQ multiplex PCR; TCRdb has only the in-frame clones, and not every one. The sample records 150,000 to 200,000 clones, approximately 80% being singletons. The specimen sequenced was PBMCs or T cells enriched from blood (not recorded which). The receptor set was obtained from a man aged 40-55 years who had recovered from COVID-19.

The chain couples TRBV7-3 to TRBJ2-5, with 8 bases that match TRBD1. In germline, CDR1 is SGHTA, CDR2 FQGTGA. The J segment lost 5 bases and the V segment lost 5 bases, leaving 7 bases of the junction unmatched. CDR3 length equals 14 residues. CDR3 nucleotides: TGTGCCAGCAGCCAGGGGGCCCTCGCGGAGACCCAGTACTTC. Encoded protein: CASSQGALAETQYF.

This clone occurred a few times. The rearrangement joins TRBV20-1 to TRBJ1-2; D might be TRBD1 (5 bases). The CDR3 has 13 amino acids. With 3 bases removed from V and 4 bases from J, the gap between germline ends came to 12 bases. Looked up from germline, CDR1 is DFQATT and CDR2 is SNEGSKA (reference sequence). The CDR3 nucleotides are TGCAGTGCTAGTGATCTGCAGGGCTATGGCTACACCTTC. Translating it yields CSASDLQGYGYTF.

The genes are TRBV5-6 and TRBJ2-2; 9 nucleotides align to TRBD1. The ends lost 3 bases at V and 7 bases at J; junction bases unmatched: 10. The CDR3 length is 16 residues. CDR1 and CDR2 (germline): SGHDT, YYEEEE. CDR3 amino acids: CASSSSGTGSRGELFF. As DNA, the CDR3 is TGTGCCAGCAGCTCATCCGGGACAGGGTCGCGCGGGGAGCTGTTTTTT. Complete variable domain (other parts from reference TRBV5-6 and TRBJ2-2): DAGVTQSPTHLIKTRGQQVTLRCSPKSGHDTVSWYQQALGQGPQFIFQYYEEEERQRGNFPDRFSGHQFPNYSSELNVNALLLGDSALYLCASSSSGTGSRGELFFGEGSRLTVL.

The chain joins TRBV6-5 to TRBJ1-6, with TRBD1 identical over 10 bases. After removal of 7 bases from V and 14 bases from J, the junction contained 11 bases not matched to a gene. The CDR3 contains 14 residues. Germline V gene sequence: CDR1 MNHEY, CDR2 SVGAGI. The CDR3 loop reads CASTSGQGPRALHF. CDR3 nucleotide sequence: TGTGCCAGCACCTCGGGACAGGGGCCCCGGGCCCTCCACTTT.

The rearrangement uses TRBV9 and TRBJ2-3; 10 nucleotides match TRBD1. The germline V gene has CDR1 SGDLS and CDR2 YYNGEE. The CDR3 is 14 residues long. Trimming took 4 bases from V and 5 from J; bases not matched to a gene: 4. CDR3 amino acids: CASSPGQGRDTQYF. Here the CDR3 DNA reads TGTGCCAGCAGCCCGGGACAGGGGAGAGATACGCAGTATTTT. The entire variable domain, with the rest obtained from reference TRBV9 and TRBJ2-3, is as follows: DSGVTQTPKHLITATGQRVTLRCSPRSGDLSVYWYQQSLDQGLQFLIQYYNGEERAKGNILERFSAQQFPDLHSELNLSSLELGDSALYFCASSPGQGRDTQYFGPGTRLTVL.

The CDR3 DNA reads TGTGCCAGCAAAGAACTTTCAGGGGATATGAACACTGAAGCTTTCTTT. Its protein product is CASKELSGDMNTEAFF. The rearrangement uses TRBV27 and TRBJ1-1; D perhaps matches TRBD1 (6 bases). The CDR3 sequence is 16 residues long. Germline V gene lookup returns CDR1 MNHEY and CDR2 SMNVEV (reference sequence). V was trimmed by 7 bases and J by 0 bases, leaving 18 bases between them.

The chain couples TRBV5-6 to TRBJ2-7; 12 nucleotides align to TRBD2. The CDR3 runs to 15 residues. J gave up 6 bases and V 2 bases, and 6 bases lay outside the gene matches. CDR1 and CDR2 (germline): SGHDT, YYEEEE. The chain's CDR3 is CASSFRLAGGREQYF. In nucleotides, the CDR3 is TGTGCCAGCAGCTTCCGGCTAGCGGGGGGGCGCGAGCAGTACTTC.

This sequence joins TRBV3-1 (or the pseudogene TRBV3-2) and TRBJ2-5; TRBD1 matches 7 bases. Per germline, CDR1 LGHDT and CDR2 YNNKEL (reference sequence). The CDR3 runs to 14 residues. The V and J ends lost 2 bases and 4 bases, in that order; junction bases with no gene match: 4. The CDR3 DNA is TGTGCCAGCAGCCAATTTGACAGGGCAGAGACCCAGTACTTC. Its protein is CASSQFDRAETQYF.

This clone has only one observation. In nucleotides, the CDR3 is TGTGCCTGGGACAGGGGGCTGGGCACAGATACGCAGTATTTT. As protein: CAWDRGLGTDTQYF. The chain carries TRBV30 and TRBJ2-3, with TRBD1 identical over 10 bases. The CDR3 runs to 14 residues. V dropped 5 bases and J dropped 1; count of bases not matched to a gene: 3. Germline CDR1 GTSNPN, CDR2 SVGIG (reference sequence).

The rearrangement uses TRBV9 and TRBJ2-2; the match to TRBD2 covers 8 bases. CDR3 size: 15 residues. J was trimmed by 1 base and V by 3 bases; bases with no gene match: 2. Germline V gene sequence: CDR1 SGDLS, CDR2 YYNGEE. The CDR3 nucleotides are TGTGCCAGCAGCGCCCGGGGGGGGAACACCGGGGAGCTGTTTTTT. Its translation is CASSARGGNTGELFF.

The chain couples TRBV15 to TRBJ1-2; D is unclear. Per the germline V gene, CDR1 is LNHNV and CDR2 is YYDKDF (reference sequence). V gave up 3 bases and J gave up 0 bases, with 11 bases separating them. This CDR3 comprises 15 residues. The CDR3, as DNA: TGTGCCACCAGCAGGGAGACGGCATCTAACTATGGCTACACCTTC. Its translation: CATSRETASNYGYTF. Full variable domain (outside the CDR3, taken from reference TRBV15 and TRBJ1-2): DAMVIQNPRYQVTQFGKPVTLSCSQTLNHNVMYWYQQKSSQAPKLLFHYYDKDFNNEADTPDNFQSRRPNTSFCFLDIRSPGLGDTAMYLCATSRETASNYGYTFGSGTRLTVV.